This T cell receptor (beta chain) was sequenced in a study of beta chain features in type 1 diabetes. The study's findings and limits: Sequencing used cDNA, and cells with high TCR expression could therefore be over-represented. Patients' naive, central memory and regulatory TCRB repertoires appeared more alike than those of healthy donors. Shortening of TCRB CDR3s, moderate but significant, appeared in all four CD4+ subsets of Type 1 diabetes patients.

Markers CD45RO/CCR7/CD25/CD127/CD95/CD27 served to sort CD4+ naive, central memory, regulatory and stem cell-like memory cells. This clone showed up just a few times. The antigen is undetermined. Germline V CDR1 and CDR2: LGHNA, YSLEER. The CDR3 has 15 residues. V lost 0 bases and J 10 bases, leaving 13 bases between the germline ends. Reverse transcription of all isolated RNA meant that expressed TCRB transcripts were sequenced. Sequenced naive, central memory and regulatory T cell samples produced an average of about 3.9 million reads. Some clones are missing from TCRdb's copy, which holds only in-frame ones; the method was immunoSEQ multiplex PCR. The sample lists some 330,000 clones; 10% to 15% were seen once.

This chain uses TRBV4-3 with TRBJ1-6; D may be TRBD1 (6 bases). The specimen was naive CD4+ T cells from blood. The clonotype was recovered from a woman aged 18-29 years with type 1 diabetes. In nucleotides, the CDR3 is TGCGCCAGCAGCCAAGAACAGGGCTTAGCGTCACCCCTCCACTTT. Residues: CASSQEQGLASPLHF.